This T cell receptor (beta chain) came from a study of T cell responses to AZD1222 COVID-19 vaccine. Only in-frame clones appear in the TCRdb table, and some are missing; sequencing was by immunoSEQ multiplex PCR. The sample records roughly 120,000 clones, about 86% being singletons. General study points: Females made up more of the donors, who were largely white British, and clonal diversity may have come out too low. Just a handful of AZD1222 recipients tested seropositive at baseline. The peak T cell response came first, and repertoires were sampled only after it.

Worth noting for this clone: Its antigen is unidentified.

Germline loops: CDR1 MNHEY, CDR2 SMNVEV (reference sequence). The CDR3 loop spans 15 amino acids. Trimming left V 0 bases short and J 7 bases short, with 14 bases between. Second-dose schedules of about 4 or about 12 weeks were combined. V is TRBV27 and J is TRBJ2-3, with D perhaps matching TRBD2 (6 bases). The source was peripheral blood, collected 28 days after the second AZD1222 dose. This receptor was obtained from an adult who received the AZD1222 COVID-19 vaccine. This CDR3 is CASSLSSGGGNTQYF. The CDR3 DNA is TGTGCCAGCAGTTTATCTTCTGGCGGAGGGAATACGCAGTATTTT.